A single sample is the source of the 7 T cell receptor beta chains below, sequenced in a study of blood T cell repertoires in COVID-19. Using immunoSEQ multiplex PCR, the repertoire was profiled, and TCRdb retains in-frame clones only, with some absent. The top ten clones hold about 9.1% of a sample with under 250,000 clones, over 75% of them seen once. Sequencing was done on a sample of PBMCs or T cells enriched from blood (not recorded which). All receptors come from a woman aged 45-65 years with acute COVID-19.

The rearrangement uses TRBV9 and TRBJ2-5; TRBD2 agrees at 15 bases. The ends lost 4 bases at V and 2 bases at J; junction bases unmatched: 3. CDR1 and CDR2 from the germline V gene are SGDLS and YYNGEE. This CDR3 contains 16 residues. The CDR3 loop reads CASSPGLAGGQETQYF. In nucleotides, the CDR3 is TGTGCCAGCAGCCCTGGACTAGCGGGGGGGCAAGAGACCCAGTACTTC.

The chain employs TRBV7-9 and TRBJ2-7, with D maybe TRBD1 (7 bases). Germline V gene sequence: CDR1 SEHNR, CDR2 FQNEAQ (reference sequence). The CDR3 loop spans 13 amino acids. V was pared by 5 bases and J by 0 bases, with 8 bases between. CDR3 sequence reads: CASSQGGSYEQYF. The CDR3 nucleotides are TGTGCCAGCAGCCAGGGGGGCTCCTACGAGCAGTACTTC.

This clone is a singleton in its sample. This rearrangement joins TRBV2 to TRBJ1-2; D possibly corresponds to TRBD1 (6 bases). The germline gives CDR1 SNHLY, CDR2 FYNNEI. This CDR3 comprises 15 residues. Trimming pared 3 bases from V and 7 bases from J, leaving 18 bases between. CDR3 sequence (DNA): TGTGCCAGCAGTGATTCTCGGGCAGGGGTTCCTGGCTACACCTTC. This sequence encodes CASSDSRAGVPGYTF.

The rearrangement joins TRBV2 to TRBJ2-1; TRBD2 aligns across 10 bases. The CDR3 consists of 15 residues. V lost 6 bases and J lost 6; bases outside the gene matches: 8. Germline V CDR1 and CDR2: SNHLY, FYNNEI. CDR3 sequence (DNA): TGTGCCAGCAGGTCGAAAGCGGGGGGGGTCAATGAGCAGTTCTTC. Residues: CASRSKAGGVNEQFF.

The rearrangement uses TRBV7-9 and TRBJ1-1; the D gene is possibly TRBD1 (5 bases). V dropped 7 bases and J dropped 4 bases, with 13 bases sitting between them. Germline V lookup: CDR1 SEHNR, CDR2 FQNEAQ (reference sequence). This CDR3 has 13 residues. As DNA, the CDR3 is TGTGCCAGCAACCAGGGTTCGAGCACTGAAGCTTTCTTT. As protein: CASNQGSSTEAFF. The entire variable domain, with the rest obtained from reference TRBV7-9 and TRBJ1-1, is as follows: DTGVSQNPRHKITKRGQNVTFRCDPISEHNRLYWYRQTLGQGPEFLTYFQNEAQLEKSRLLSDRFSAERPKGSFSTLEIQRTEQGDSAMYLCASNQGSSTEAFFGQGTRLTVV.

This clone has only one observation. CDR3 sequence (DNA): TGTGCCAGCAGCTATGGGACAGAAAAAAGGGGCTACACCTTC. Its protein product is CASSYGTEKRGYTF. This chain uses TRBV7-2 with TRBJ1-2, with 7 positions matching TRBD1. This CDR3 is built from 14 residues. The germline CDR1 and CDR2 sequences are SGHTA and FQGNSA. V was clipped by 4 bases and J by 8 bases; unmatched bases: 10.

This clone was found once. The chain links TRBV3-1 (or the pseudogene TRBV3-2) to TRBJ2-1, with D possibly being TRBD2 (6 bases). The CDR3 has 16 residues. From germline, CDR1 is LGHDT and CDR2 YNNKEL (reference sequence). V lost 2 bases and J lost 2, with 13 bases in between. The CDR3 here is CASSQLREGAYNEQFF. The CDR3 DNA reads TGTGCCAGCAGCCAATTGCGGGAAGGAGCCTACAATGAGCAGTTCTTC.